In its sample, the clone carrying this T cell receptor beta chain was seen many times. With 0 bases clipped from V and 3 bases from J, the junction kept 5 bases outside the gene matches. Germline-derived CDR1 and CDR2 are SGHVS and FQNEAQ. This CDR3 is built from 16 residues. This sample is drawn from a study of early T cells in non-severe SARS-CoV-2 infection. Study background: Alpha and beta chains were unpaired, from unsorted whole-blood bulk RNA.

Unique molecular identifiers were attached to individual cDNA molecules. TCRdb called the 5' RACE reads again in MiXCR, with one record for every CDR3 protein. The profile shows around 26,000 distinct CDR3 sequences, roughly 4.8% of them singletons. The receptor comes from an adult who was a healthcare worker with PCR-confirmed SARS-CoV-2 infection or an uninfected control (not recorded which). The V call is TRBV7-8, the J call TRBJ2-1, with 7 bases identical to TRBD1. Material: whole blood. DNA of the CDR3: TGTGCCAGCAGCTTAGCAGAGGGACAGATCTACAATGAGCAGTTCTTC. It translates to CASSLAEGQIYNEQFF.